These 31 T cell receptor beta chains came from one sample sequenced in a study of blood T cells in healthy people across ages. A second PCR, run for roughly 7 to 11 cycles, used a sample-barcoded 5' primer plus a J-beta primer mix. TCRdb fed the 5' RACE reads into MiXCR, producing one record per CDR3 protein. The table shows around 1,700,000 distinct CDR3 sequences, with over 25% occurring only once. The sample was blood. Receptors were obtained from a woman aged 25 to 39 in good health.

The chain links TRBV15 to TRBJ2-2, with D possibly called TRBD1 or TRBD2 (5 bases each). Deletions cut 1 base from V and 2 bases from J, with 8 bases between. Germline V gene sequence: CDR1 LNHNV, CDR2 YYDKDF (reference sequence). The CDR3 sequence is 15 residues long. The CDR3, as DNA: TGTGCCACCAGCAGAGTGGGGGATAACACCGGGGAGCTGTTTTTT. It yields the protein CATSRVGDNTGELFF.

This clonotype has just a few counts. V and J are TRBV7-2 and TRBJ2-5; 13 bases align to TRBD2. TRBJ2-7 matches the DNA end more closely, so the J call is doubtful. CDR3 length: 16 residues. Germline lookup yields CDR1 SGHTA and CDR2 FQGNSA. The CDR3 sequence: CASSPPGLAGENEQYF. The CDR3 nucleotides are TGTGCCAGCAGCCCACCAGGACTAGCGGGAGAGAACGAGCAGTACTTC.

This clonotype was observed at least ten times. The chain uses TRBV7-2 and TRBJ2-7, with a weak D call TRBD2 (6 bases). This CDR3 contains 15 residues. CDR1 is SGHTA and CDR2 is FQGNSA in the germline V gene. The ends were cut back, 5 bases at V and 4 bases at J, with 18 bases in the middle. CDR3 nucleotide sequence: TGTGCCAGCAGCACCGGGACTCTGTCACAATACGAGCAGTACTTC. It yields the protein CASSTGTLSQYEQYF.

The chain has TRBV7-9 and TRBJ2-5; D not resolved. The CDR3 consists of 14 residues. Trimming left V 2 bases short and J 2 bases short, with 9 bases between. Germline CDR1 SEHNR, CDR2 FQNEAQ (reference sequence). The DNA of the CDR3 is TGTGCCAGCAGCTTAAGTAACAGTCAAGAGACCCAGTACTTC. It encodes CASSLSNSQETQYF.

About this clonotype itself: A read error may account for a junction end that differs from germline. The CDR3 DNA reads TGTGTCAGCAGTCGACTAGCGGGAGTTTCAGATACGCAGTATTTT. Protein: CVSSRLAGVSDTQYF. The V gene is TRBV6-5, the J gene TRBJ2-3; 12 bases line up with TRBD2. The CDR3 runs 15 residues. Per the germline V gene, CDR1 is MNHEY and CDR2 is SVGAGI.

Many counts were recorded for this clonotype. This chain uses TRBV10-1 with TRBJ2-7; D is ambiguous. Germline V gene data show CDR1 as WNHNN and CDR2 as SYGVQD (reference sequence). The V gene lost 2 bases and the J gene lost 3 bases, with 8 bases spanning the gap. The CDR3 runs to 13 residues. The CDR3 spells CASSETYGYEQYF. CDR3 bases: TGCGCCAGCAGTGAGACTTACGGCTACGAGCAGTACTTC.

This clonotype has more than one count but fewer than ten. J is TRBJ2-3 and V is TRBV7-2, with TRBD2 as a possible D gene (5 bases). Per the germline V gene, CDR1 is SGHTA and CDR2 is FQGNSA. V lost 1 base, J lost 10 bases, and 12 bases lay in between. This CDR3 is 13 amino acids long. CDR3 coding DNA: TGTGCCAGCAGCTTAGTGCTGCGGGCTGCGCAGTATTTT. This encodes CASSLVLRAAQYF.

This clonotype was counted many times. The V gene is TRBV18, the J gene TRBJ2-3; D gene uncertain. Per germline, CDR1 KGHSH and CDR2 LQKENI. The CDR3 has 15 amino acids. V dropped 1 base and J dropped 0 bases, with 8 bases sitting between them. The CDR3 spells CASSPRDVSTDTQYF. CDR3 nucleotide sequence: TGTGCCAGCTCACCACGCGACGTCAGCACAGATACGCAGTATTTT.

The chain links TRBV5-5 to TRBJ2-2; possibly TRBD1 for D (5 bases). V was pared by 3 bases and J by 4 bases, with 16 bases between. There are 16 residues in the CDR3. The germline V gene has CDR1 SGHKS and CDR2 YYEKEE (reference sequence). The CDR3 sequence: CASSSRVRSVTGELFF. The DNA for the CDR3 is TGTGCCAGCAGCTCCAGGGTGAGGTCGGTCACCGGGGAGCTGTTTTTT.

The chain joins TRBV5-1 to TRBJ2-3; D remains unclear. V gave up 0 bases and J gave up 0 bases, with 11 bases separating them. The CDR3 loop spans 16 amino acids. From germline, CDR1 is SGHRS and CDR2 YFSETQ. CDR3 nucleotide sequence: TGCGCCAGCAGCTTGGGGGCCACTACTAGCACAGATACGCAGTATTTT. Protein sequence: CASSLGATTSTDTQYF.

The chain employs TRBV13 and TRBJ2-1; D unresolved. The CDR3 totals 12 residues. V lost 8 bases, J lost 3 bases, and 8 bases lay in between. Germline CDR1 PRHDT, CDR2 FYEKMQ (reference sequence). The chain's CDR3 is CASSVVYNEQFF. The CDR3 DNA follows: TGTGCCAGCTCTGTCGTCTACAATGAGCAGTTCTTC. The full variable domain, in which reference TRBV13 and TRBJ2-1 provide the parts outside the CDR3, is AAGVIQSPRHLIKEKRETATLKCYPIPRHDTVYWYQQGPGQDPQFLISFYEKMQSDKGSIPDRFSAQQFSDYHSELNMSSLELGDSALYFCASSVVYNEQFFGPGTRLTVL.

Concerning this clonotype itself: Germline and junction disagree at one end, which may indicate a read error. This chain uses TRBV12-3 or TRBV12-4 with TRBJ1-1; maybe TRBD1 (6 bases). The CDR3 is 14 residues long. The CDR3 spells CTSNQRGGNTEAFF. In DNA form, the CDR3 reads TGTACCAGCAACCAAAGAGGGGGGAACACTGAAGCTTTCTTT.

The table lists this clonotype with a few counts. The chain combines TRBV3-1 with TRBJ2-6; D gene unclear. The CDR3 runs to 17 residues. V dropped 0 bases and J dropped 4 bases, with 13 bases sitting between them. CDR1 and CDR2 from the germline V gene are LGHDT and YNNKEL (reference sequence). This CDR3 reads CASSQEKNILGANVLTF. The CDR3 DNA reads TGTGCCAGCAGCCAAGAGAAAAACATCCTGGGGGCCAACGTCCTGACTTTC.

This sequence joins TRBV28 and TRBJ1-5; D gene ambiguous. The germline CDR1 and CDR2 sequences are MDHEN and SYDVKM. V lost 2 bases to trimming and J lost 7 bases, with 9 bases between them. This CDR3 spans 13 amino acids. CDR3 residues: CASSLPAGQPQHF. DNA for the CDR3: TGTGCCAGCAGTTTACCGGCCGGGCAGCCCCAGCATTTT. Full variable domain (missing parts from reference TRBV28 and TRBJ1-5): DVKVTQSSRYLVKRTGEKVFLECVQDMDHENMFWYRQDPGLGLRLIYFSYDVKMKEKGDIPEGYSVSREKKERFSLILESASTNQTSMYLCASSLPAGQPQHFGDGTRLSIL.

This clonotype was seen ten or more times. DNA of the CDR3: TGTGCCAGCAGCACCCAATTACAGGGGCAGGGCTACACCTTC. Residues: CASSTQLQGQGYTF. The chain couples TRBV9 to TRBJ1-2, with TRBD1 matching 7 bases. In germline, CDR1 is SGDLS, CDR2 YYNGEE. This CDR3 spans 14 amino acids. Trimming cost V 4 bases and J 8 bases; bases outside gene matches: 11.

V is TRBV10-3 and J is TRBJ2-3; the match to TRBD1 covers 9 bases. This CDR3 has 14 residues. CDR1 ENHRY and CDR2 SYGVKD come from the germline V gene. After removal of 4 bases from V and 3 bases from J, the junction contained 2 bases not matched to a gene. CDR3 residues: CAISGDRVTDTQYF. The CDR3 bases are TGTGCCATCAGTGGGGACAGGGTTACAGATACGCAGTATTTT.

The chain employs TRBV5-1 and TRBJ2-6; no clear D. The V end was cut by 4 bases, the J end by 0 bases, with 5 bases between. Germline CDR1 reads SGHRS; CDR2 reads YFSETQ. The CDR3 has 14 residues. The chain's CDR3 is CASSDLSGANVLTF. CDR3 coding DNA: TGCGCCAGCAGCGACCTCTCTGGGGCCAACGTCCTGACTTTC.

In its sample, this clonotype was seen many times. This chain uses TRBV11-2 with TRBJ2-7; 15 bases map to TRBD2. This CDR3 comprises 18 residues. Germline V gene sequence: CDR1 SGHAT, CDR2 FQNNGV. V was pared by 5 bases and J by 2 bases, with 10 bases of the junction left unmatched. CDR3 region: CASSPHPGLAGGTYEQYF. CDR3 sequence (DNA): TGTGCCAGCAGCCCCCACCCGGGACTAGCGGGAGGCACCTACGAGCAGTACTTC.

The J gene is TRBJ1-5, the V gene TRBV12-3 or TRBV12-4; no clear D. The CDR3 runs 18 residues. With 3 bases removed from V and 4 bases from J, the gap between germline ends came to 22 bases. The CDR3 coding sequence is TGTGCCAGCAGTTTGAATCCGACCGTCCGGAGGCCGAATCAGCCCCAGCATTTT. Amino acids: CASSLNPTVRRPNQPQHF.

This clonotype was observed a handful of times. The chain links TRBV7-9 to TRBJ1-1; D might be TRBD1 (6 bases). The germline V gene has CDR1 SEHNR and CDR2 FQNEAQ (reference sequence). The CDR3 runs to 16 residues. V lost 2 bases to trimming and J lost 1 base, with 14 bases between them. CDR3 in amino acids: CASSLFPGAGNTEAFF. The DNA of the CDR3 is TGTGCCAGCAGCTTATTTCCGGGGGCAGGGAACACTGAAGCTTTCTTT.

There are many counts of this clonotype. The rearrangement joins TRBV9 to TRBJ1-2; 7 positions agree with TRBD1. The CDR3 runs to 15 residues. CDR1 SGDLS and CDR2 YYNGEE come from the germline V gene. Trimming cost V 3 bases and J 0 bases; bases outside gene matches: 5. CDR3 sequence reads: CASSARTGSNYGYTF. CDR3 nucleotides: TGTGCCAGCAGCGCCCGGACAGGTTCTAACTATGGCTACACCTTC.

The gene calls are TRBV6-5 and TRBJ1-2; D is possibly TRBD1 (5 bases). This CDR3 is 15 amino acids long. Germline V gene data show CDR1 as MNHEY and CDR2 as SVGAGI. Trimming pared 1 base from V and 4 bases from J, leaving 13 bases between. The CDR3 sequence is CASSYYRQGFYGYTF. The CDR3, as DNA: TGTGCCAGCAGTTACTACCGCCAGGGCTTCTATGGCTACACCTTC.

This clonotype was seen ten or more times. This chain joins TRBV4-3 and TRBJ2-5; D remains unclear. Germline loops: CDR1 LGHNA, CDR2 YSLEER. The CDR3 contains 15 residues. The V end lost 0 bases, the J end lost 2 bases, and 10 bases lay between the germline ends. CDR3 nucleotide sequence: TGCGCCAGCAGCCAAGATCTTACCCTGCAAGAGACCCAGTACTTC. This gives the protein CASSQDLTLQETQYF.

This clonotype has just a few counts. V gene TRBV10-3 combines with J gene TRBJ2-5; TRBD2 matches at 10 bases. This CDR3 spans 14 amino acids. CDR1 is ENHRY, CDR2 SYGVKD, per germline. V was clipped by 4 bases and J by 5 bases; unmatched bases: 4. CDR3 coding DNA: TGTGCCATCAGTGGAGCGGGGGGGCGGGAGACCCAGTACTTC. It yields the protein CAISGAGGRETQYF.

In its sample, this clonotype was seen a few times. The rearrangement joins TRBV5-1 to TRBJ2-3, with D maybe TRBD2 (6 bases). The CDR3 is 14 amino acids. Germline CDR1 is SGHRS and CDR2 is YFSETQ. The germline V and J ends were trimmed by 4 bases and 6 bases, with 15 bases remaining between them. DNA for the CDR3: TGCGCCAGCAGCGTAGCGGCGGGCGGGGATACGCAGTATTTT. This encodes CASSVAAGGDTQYF.

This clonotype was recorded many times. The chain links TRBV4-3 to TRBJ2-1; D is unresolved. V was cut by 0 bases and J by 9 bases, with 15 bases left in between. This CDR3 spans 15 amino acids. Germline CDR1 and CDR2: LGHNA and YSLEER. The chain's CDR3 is CASSQDGTRGGEQFF. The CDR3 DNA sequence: TGCGCCAGCAGCCAAGATGGCACCCGAGGCGGTGAGCAGTTCTTC.

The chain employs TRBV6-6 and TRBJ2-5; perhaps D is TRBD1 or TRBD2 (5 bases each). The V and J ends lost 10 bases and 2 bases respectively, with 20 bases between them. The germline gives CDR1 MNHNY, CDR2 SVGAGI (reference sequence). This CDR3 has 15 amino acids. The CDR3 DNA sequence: TGTGCCACCTGCATCGGGGCCCCACCACAAGAGACCCAGTACTTC. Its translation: CATCIGAPPQETQYF.

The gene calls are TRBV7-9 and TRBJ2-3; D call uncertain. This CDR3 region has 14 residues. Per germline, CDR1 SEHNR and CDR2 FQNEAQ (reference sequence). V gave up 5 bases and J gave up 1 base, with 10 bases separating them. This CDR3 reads CASSGPGGTDTQYF. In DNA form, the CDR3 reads TGTGCCAGCAGCGGCCCCGGAGGCACAGATACGCAGTATTTT.

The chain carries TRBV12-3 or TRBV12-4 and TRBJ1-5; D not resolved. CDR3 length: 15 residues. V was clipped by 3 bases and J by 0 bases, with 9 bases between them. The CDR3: CASSLRTNSNQPQHF. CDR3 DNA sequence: TGTGCCAGCAGTTTGCGGACGAATAGCAATCAGCCCCAGCATTTT.

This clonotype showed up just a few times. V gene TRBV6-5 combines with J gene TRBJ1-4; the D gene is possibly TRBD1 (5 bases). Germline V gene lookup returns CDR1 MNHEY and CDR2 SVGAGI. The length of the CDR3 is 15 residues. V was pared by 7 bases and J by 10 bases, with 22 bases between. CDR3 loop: CASTYGAGANGKLFF. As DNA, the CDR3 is TGTGCCAGCACCTACGGGGCCGGGGCTAACGGAAAACTGTTTTTT.

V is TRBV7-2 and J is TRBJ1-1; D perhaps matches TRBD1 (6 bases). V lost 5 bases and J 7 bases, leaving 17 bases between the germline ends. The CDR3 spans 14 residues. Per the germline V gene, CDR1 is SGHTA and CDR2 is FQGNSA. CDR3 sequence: CASSIQGGPFEAFF. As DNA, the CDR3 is TGTGCCAGCAGCATACAGGGTGGTCCATTTGAAGCTTTCTTT.